A single sample gave rise to the 17 T cell receptor beta chains below, sequenced in a study of OX40 agonist ivuxolimab in advanced cancers. The table came from immunoSEQ multiplex PCR; TCRdb's copy has only in-frame clones and leaves some out. The repertoire includes 72,000 or so clones, roughly nine tenths of them detected once, and about 1.3% sits in the top ten. This specimen was CD4+ or CD8+ T cells sorted from blood, taken in a trial of the OX40 agonist ivuxolimab. Receptors originate from an adult with an advanced solid tumor such as melanoma, head and neck, liver or kidney cancer.

This clone was counted a single time. The chain is built from TRBV19 and TRBJ2-5; D remains ambiguous. Germline CDR1 LNHDA, CDR2 SQIVND (reference sequence). The CDR3 covers 14 residues. V was cut by 4 bases and J by 5 bases, with 14 bases left in between. DNA for the CDR3: TGTGCCAGTAGTACCGGTACCCATTGGGAGACCCAGTACTTC. Amino acid sequence: CASSTGTHWETQYF.

The CDR3 loop reads CASSFHRVLHAFF. As DNA, the CDR3 is TGTGCCAGCAGTTTCCACAGGGTTCTGCATGCTTTCTTT. V gene TRBV28 combines with J gene TRBJ1-1; D might be TRBD1 (6 bases). The V gene's germline CDR1 is MDHEN and CDR2 SYDVKM. Trimming shortened V by 3 bases and J by 11 bases, and 16 bases separated the two germline ends. CDR3 length: 13 amino acids.

The rearrangement joins TRBV6-1 to TRBJ2-7; 10 bases match TRBD2. Germline values: CDR1 MNHNS, CDR2 SASEGT. CDR3 length: 13 residues. The junction had 5 bases not matched to a gene; V was cut back by 6 bases and J by 6 bases. Here the CDR3 reads CASRKGLAIEQYF. The CDR3 DNA sequence: TGTGCCAGCAGGAAGGGACTAGCGATCGAGCAGTACTTC.

V and J are TRBV7-2 and TRBJ2-2, with D unresolved. V was shortened by 2 bases and J by 0 bases, with 13 bases between the two germline ends. The germline CDR1 and CDR2 sequences are SGHTA and FQGNSA. The CDR3 contains 17 residues. The CDR3 DNA sequence: TGTGCCAGCAGCTTATTGCTCGGGCCGACGAACACCGGGGAGCTGTTTTTT. Translation: CASSLLLGPTNTGELFF.

This clone came up once. The chain links TRBV5-4 to TRBJ1-4; D uncertain. Deletions cut 1 base from V and 0 bases from J, with 7 bases between. Germline V CDR1 and CDR2: SGHNT, YYREEE (reference sequence). There are 15 residues in the CDR3. CDR3 amino acids: CASSLRRATNEKLFF. CDR3 coding DNA: TGTGCCAGCAGCTTGCGGCGCGCAACTAATGAAAAACTGTTTTTT.

This rearrangement joins TRBV20-1 to TRBJ1-2; D may be TRBD1 (6 bases). Germline lookup yields CDR1 DFQATT and CDR2 SNEGSKA (reference sequence). V lost 3 bases to trimming and J lost 8 bases, with 10 bases between them. CDR3 size: 11 residues. DNA of the CDR3: TGCAGTGCTAGTCCCAGGGGAGGCTACACCTTC. Its protein is CSASPRGGYTF.

The V gene is TRBV19, the J gene TRBJ1-6, with D maybe TRBD1 (5 bases). With 3 bases removed from V and 7 bases from J, the gap between germline ends came to 10 bases. Germline CDR1 is LNHDA and CDR2 is SQIVND (reference sequence). This CDR3 is built from 14 residues. The CDR3, as DNA: TGTGCCAGTAGTATCGCCAGGGTGAATTCACCCCTCCACTTT. It codes for CASSIARVNSPLHF. The full variable domain, completed using reference TRBV19 and TRBJ1-6, is DGGITQSPKYLFRKEGQNVTLSCEQNLNHDAMYWYRQDPGQGLRLIYYSQIVNDFQKGDIAEGYSVSREKKESFPLTVTSAQKNPTAFYLCASSIARVNSPLHFGNGTRLTVT.

The J gene is TRBJ2-1, the V gene TRBV6-4, with 7 positions matching TRBD1. V shed 6 bases, J shed 7 bases, and the junction held 6 bases outside the gene matches. This CDR3 has 13 residues. In germline, CDR1 is MRHNA, CDR2 SNTAGT. CDR3 sequence: CASSRDRANEQFF. DNA for the CDR3: TGTGCCAGCAGCAGAGACAGGGCGAATGAGCAGTTCTTC.

The chain recombines TRBV6-6 with TRBJ1-1, with D perhaps matching TRBD1 (6 bases). This CDR3 has 16 residues. V was shortened by 2 bases and J by 0 bases, with 13 bases between the two germline ends. Germline CDR1 MNHNY, CDR2 SVGAGI (reference sequence). The DNA for the CDR3 is TGTGCCAGCAGTTACGGAAACAGGGCCATGAACACTGAAGCTTTCTTT. Encoded protein: CASSYGNRAMNTEAFF.

The chain links TRBV7-9 to TRBJ2-2, with 8 bases lining up with TRBD1. CDR1 and CDR2 (germline): SEHNR, FQNEAQ (reference sequence). This CDR3 contains 15 residues. J lost 6 bases, V lost 2 bases, and 5 bases had no gene match. The CDR3 loop is CASSLTGGKAGELFF. The DNA for the CDR3 is TGTGCCAGCAGCTTAACAGGGGGGAAAGCCGGGGAGCTGTTTTTT.

The chain has TRBV30 and TRBJ1-5, with a weak D call TRBD1 (5 bases). The ends were cut back, 2 bases at V and 6 bases at J, with 14 bases in the middle. The CDR3 runs 14 residues. CDR1 GTSNPN and CDR2 SVGIG come from the germline V gene (reference sequence). The CDR3 spells CAWSFPTGGQPQHF. Here the CDR3 DNA reads TGTGCCTGGAGTTTTCCTACTGGGGGTCAGCCCCAGCATTTT.

This clone has only a few counts. The rearrangement uses TRBV30 and TRBJ1-5; unclear D gene. Deletions cut 0 bases from V and 7 bases from J, with 10 bases between. Germline CDR1 GTSNPN, CDR2 SVGIG (reference sequence). The CDR3 has 13 residues. CDR3 sequence (DNA): TGTGCCTGGAGTGTAGCGGGATCGCAGCCCCAGCATTTT. It translates to CAWSVAGSQPQHF.

The V gene is TRBV28, the J gene TRBJ2-1, with TRBD2 identical over 14 bases. Germline V gene data show CDR1 as MDHEN and CDR2 as SYDVKM. The V and J ends lost 10 bases and 8 bases, in that order; junction bases with no gene match: 13. This CDR3 comprises 16 residues. The CDR3 is CATTPLGLAGADEQFF. The CDR3 nucleotides are TGTGCCACCACTCCCCTGGGACTAGCGGGAGCGGATGAGCAGTTCTTC.

The V gene is TRBV28, the J gene TRBJ1-4; TRBD1 is a possible D gene (5 bases). The germline gives CDR1 MDHEN, CDR2 SYDVKM. Trimming took 6 bases from V and 3 from J, leaving 14 bases between them. The CDR3 length is 15 residues. This chain's CDR3 is CASRSRGLANEKLFF. DNA of the CDR3: TGTGCCAGCAGGTCAAGGGGTTTGGCTAATGAAAAACTGTTTTTT.

V usage is TRBV18 and J usage is TRBJ2-5; 7 bases are a match to TRBD1. CDR1 is KGHSH, CDR2 LQKENI, per germline. With V trimmed by 6 bases and J by 1 base, 5 bases remained unmatched. This CDR3 has 14 residues. CDR3: CASSWTGVQETQYF. The CDR3 nucleotides read TGTGCCAGCTCGTGGACAGGCGTCCAAGAGACCCAGTACTTC.

V usage is TRBV7-2 and J usage is TRBJ2-7; the match to TRBD1 covers 8 bases. The V segment lost 5 bases and the J segment 2 bases; nucleotides outside the gene matches: 11. Germline V gene data show CDR1 as SGHTA and CDR2 as FQGNSA. The CDR3 has 16 residues. In nucleotides, the CDR3 is TGTGCCAGCAGCCACGCCGGGACAGGAGTTCCCTACGAGCAGTACTTC. Encoded protein: CASSHAGTGVPYEQYF. The variable domain in full, with the rest retrieved from reference TRBV7-2 and TRBJ2-7, is GAGVSQSPSNKVTEKGKDVELRCDPISGHTALYWYRQSLGQGLEFLIYFQGNSAPDKSGLPSDRFSAERTGGSVSTLTIQRTQQEDSAVYLCASSHAGTGVPYEQYFGPGTRLTVT.

The genes are TRBV19 and TRBJ2-2; possibly TRBD1 or TRBD2 for D (5 bases each). Germline V gene data show CDR1 as LNHDA and CDR2 as SQIVND (reference sequence). CDR3 length: 17 residues. Trimming left V 3 bases short and J 0 bases short, with 14 bases between. CDR3 DNA: TGTGCCAGTAGTATGGAGAGGGGATGGCCGAACACCGGGGAGCTGTTTTTT. Translating gives CASSMERGWPNTGELFF.